Included here is one T cell receptor beta chain sequence, with context. This entry belongs to a study of blood T cell repertoires in COVID-19. Study background: The samples span acute and convalescent COVID-19 from the United States, Italy and Spain. PBMCs, B-cell-depleted T cells, or T cells provided the cDNA or gDNA that made up the material.

Per the study methods: Reference gene primer amplification gave estimated nucleated cell counts. Profiled with immunoSEQ multiplex PCR; TCRdb holds only in-frame clones, not every one. Clone size and V and J calls were adopted from that table, with D and trimming inferred from the DNA. The table has about 66,000 clones, 88% seen once. CDR3 size: 14 residues. Germline CDR1 ENHRY, CDR2 SYGVKD. V gave up 5 bases and J gave up 1 base; unmatched junction bases: 1. This sequence originates from a woman aged 65 to 85 with acute or convalescent COVID-19. Specimen: peripheral blood. This chain links TRBV10-3 with TRBJ2-2; 7 nucleotides match TRBD1. The CDR3 here is CAISRTGNTGELFF. DNA for the CDR3: TGTGCCATCAGTAGGACAGGGAACACCGGGGAGCTGTTTTTT.